The 30 T cell receptor beta chains below all came from one sample that was sequenced in a study of blood T cell repertoires in COVID-19. Sequenced by immunoSEQ multiplex PCR; TCRdb stores in-frame clones only, minus some. The sample contains roughly 340,000 clones, over 75% of which appear only once. The material sequenced was PBMCs or T cells enriched from blood (not recorded which). Source of these receptors: a middle-aged man in a cohort exposed to, infected with or recovered from COVID-19 (not recorded which).

This chain uses TRBV19 with TRBJ1-5, with D hard to call. With 7 bases removed from V and 4 bases from J, the gap between germline ends came to 17 bases. The germline CDR1 and CDR2 sequences are LNHDA and SQIVND (reference sequence). The CDR3 is made up of 15 amino acids. CDR3: CASMRDGRENQPQHF. CDR3 in DNA: TGTGCCAGTATGCGTGACGGGAGGGAGAATCAGCCCCAGCATTTT.

The rearrangement uses TRBV15 and TRBJ2-1, with 7 bases lining up with TRBD2. V lost 3 bases, J lost 3 bases, and 11 bases stayed unmatched. Germline V gene lookup returns CDR1 LNHNV and CDR2 YYDKDF (reference sequence). CDR3 length: 17 amino acids. The CDR3 DNA reads TGTGCCACCAGCAGCCGACCTTCAGCGGGAAGCTACAATGAGCAGTTCTTC. Amino acids: CATSSRPSAGSYNEQFF.

The genes are TRBV11-2 and TRBJ2-5; 10 bases match TRBD2. V trimming: 5 bases; J trimming: 7 bases; junction bases outside the gene matches: 13. The CDR3 totals 16 residues. Germline CDR1 SGHAT, CDR2 FQNNGV. CDR3 amino acids: CASSPPGLAGEGTQYF. The CDR3 nucleotides read TGTGCCAGCAGCCCCCCCGGGCTAGCGGGAGAGGGGACCCAGTACTTC.

This clone appeared once. This chain connects TRBV24-1 to TRBJ2-3; 9 bases are shared with TRBD2. The length of the CDR3 is 15 residues. J lost 9 bases, V lost 5 bases, and 11 bases had no gene match. Germline lookup yields CDR1 KGHDR and CDR2 SFDVKD. For the CDR3, the DNA is TGTGCCACCAGTGCTGGTAGCGGGAGTAAAGTCACGCAGTATTTT. Its protein is CATSAGSGSKVTQYF.

The chain employs TRBV14 and TRBJ1-2, with D unresolved. CDR3 length: 13 amino acids. V dropped 0 bases and J dropped 7 bases, with 9 bases sitting between them. Per the germline V gene, CDR1 is SGHDN and CDR2 is FVKESK. The CDR3 protein is CASSQDRTAGYTF. In DNA form, the CDR3 reads TGTGCCAGCAGCCAAGATCGGACTGCTGGCTACACCTTC. Using reference TRBV14 and TRBJ1-2 for the parts outside the CDR3, the full variable domain is EAGVTQFPSHSVIEKGQTVTLRCDPISGHDNLYWYRRVMGKEIKFLLHFVKESKQDESGMPNNRFLAERTGGTYSTLKVQPAELEDSGVYFCASSQDRTAGYTFGSGTRLTVV.

This clone showed up just once. Mismatch with germline at one junction end may stem from a read error. CDR3 DNA sequence: TGTGCCAGTAGTATGACAGGGAACTCTGAAGCTTTCTTT. Its translation: CASSMTGNSEAFF. V usage is TRBV19 and J usage is TRBJ1-1, with 7 bases lining up with TRBD1. In germline, CDR1 is LNHDA, CDR2 SQIVND (reference sequence). The CDR3 runs to 13 residues.

This chain connects TRBV21-1 to TRBJ2-7; no check of the table's D call, TRBD1, against the DNA was made. TRBV21-1 has pseudogene status. This CDR3 spans 13 amino acids. The CDR3 protein is CASGQVKVHEQYF. The CDR3 DNA reads TGTGCCAGCGGGCAGGTCAAGGTCCACGAGCAGTACTTC.

The V gene is TRBV28, the J gene TRBJ1-4, with D possibly being TRBD1 (5 bases). V was cut by 6 bases and J by 4 bases, with 21 bases left in between. The germline gives CDR1 MDHEN, CDR2 SYDVKM. CDR3 size: 17 residues. DNA of the CDR3: TGTGCCAGCAGCACTGATAACCTCGACAGATTTAATGAAAAACTGTTTTTT. It codes for CASSTDNLDRFNEKLFF.

This chain connects TRBV5-4 to TRBJ2-3; maybe TRBD2 (5 bases). This CDR3 region has 16 residues. V shed 4 bases and J shed 0 bases, with 15 bases lying between them. Germline V CDR1 and CDR2: SGHNT, YYREEE (reference sequence). DNA of the CDR3: TGTGCCAGCAGCACCCCCGGGGTAACTAGCACAGATACGCAGTATTTT. Amino acids: CASSTPGVTSTDTQYF. Full variable domain (rest looked up from reference TRBV5-4 and TRBJ2-3): ETGVTQSPTHLIKTRGQQVTLRCSSQSGHNTVSWYQQALGQGPQFIFQYYREEENGRGNFPPRFSGLQFPNYSSELNVNALELDDSALYLCASSTPGVTSTDTQYFGPGTRLTVL.

This chain connects TRBV6-5 to TRBJ1-2, with 9 bases lining up with TRBD1. CDR1 is MNHEY and CDR2 is SVGAGI in the germline V gene. The J segment lost 8 bases and the V segment lost 0 bases, leaving 4 bases of the junction unmatched. The CDR3 is 14 amino acids. CDR3 nucleotides: TGTGCCAGCAGTTACTCCGGGACAGGGAGCGGCTACACCTTC. This translates into CASSYSGTGSGYTF.

This chain joins TRBV28 and TRBJ1-1; 11 bases agree with TRBD1. CDR3 length: 15 residues. V shed 5 bases and J 4 bases; nucleotides not matched to a gene: 6. Per germline, CDR1 MDHEN and CDR2 SYDVKM. The CDR3 coding sequence is TGTGCCAGCAGTCGACTCGGGACAGGGGGCACTGAAGCTTTCTTT. Protein sequence: CASSRLGTGGTEAFF.

The chain uses TRBV19 and TRBJ2-1, with 12 bases matching TRBD2. Germline V gives CDR1 LNHDA, CDR2 SQIVND (reference sequence). With 10 bases clipped from V and 7 bases from J, the junction kept 11 bases outside the gene matches. This CDR3 region has 15 residues. CDR3 coding DNA: TGTGCCACCAAGTTAACTAGCGGGAGGTGGAATGAGCAGTTCTTC. This gives the protein CATKLTSGRWNEQFF.

The table lists this clone with a few counts. J is TRBJ1-6 and V is TRBV5-1, with D uncertain. Germline values: CDR1 SGHRS, CDR2 YFSETQ. The CDR3 extends over 14 amino acids. The V gene lost 0 bases and the J gene lost 5 bases, with 6 bases spanning the gap. The CDR3 loop reads CASSLDSNNSPLHF. DNA for the CDR3: TGCGCCAGCAGCTTGGACAGCAATAATTCACCCCTCCACTTT.

CDR3 nucleotide sequence: TGTGCCAGCAGCCATTCGACAGGGGTGATTCAGCCCCAGCATTTT. Its translation: CASSHSTGVIQPQHF. The gene calls are TRBV28 and TRBJ1-5; 8 nucleotides agree with TRBD1. J lost 6 bases, V lost 6 bases, and 10 bases had no gene match. The V gene's germline CDR1 is MDHEN and CDR2 SYDVKM. This CDR3 is built from 15 residues.

This chain uses TRBV7-9 with TRBJ1-1, with TRBD1 matching over 7 bases. Germline V gene lookup returns CDR1 SEHNR and CDR2 FQNEAQ (reference sequence). Losses at the gene ends were 3 bases for V and 6 bases for J; bases not matched to a gene: 1. The CDR3 runs to 12 residues. The CDR3 loop is CASSLGTAEAFF. CDR3 nucleotide sequence: TGTGCCAGCAGCTTGGGGACAGCTGAAGCTTTCTTT.

The chain employs TRBV5-1 and TRBJ1-1; a weak D match, TRBD1 (5 bases). V was trimmed by 0 bases and J by 6 bases, leaving 12 bases between them. The length of the CDR3 is 14 residues. The V gene's germline CDR1 is SGHRS and CDR2 YFSETQ. The DNA for the CDR3 is TGCGCCAGCAGCTTGGGGGTGACAGTCCCTGAAGCTTTCTTT. It translates to CASSLGVTVPEAFF.

V usage is TRBV5-1 and J usage is TRBJ1-1; D might be TRBD1 (5 bases). This CDR3 contains 12 residues. Germline-derived CDR1 and CDR2 are SGHRS and YFSETQ. V dropped 5 bases and J dropped 7 bases, with 12 bases sitting between them. CDR3 in amino acids: CASRRTSVEAFF. DNA of the CDR3: TGCGCCAGCAGGCGGACAAGCGTTGAAGCTTTCTTT.

The chain carries TRBV6-5 and TRBJ2-3; a weak D match, TRBD1 (6 bases). Germline-derived CDR1 and CDR2 are MNHEY and SVGAGI. The CDR3 sequence is 13 residues long. Trimming shortened V by 2 bases and J by 5 bases, and 8 bases separated the two germline ends. CDR3 amino acids: CASSYVGGDTQYF. CDR3 bases: TGTGCCAGCAGTTACGTAGGGGGAGATACGCAGTATTTT.

This chain connects TRBV2 to TRBJ1-5; 8 bases are shared with TRBD1. Trimming removed 2 bases from V and 2 bases from J; junction bases left unmatched: 5. The germline gives CDR1 SNHLY, CDR2 FYNNEI. CDR3 length: 16 residues. CDR3 nucleotides: TGTGCCAGCAGTGAACACAGGGGGTATGGCAATCAGCCCCAGCATTTT. It specifies CASSEHRGYGNQPQHF.

This clone turned up a few times. This chain joins TRBV5-1 and TRBJ2-1; the match to TRBD2 covers 7 bases. J was trimmed by 3 bases and V by 2 bases; bases with no gene match: 2. The CDR3 is 14 residues long. Germline loops: CDR1 SGHRS, CDR2 YFSETQ. The CDR3 reads CASSFGLGYNEQFF. The CDR3 nucleotides are TGCGCCAGCAGCTTCGGACTAGGCTACAATGAGCAGTTCTTC. The variable domain in full, with the rest retrieved from reference TRBV5-1 and TRBJ2-1, is KAGVTQTPRYLIKTRGQQVTLSCSPISGHRSVSWYQQTPGQGLQFLFEYFSETQRNKGNFPGRFSGRQFSNSRSEMNVSTLELGDSALYLCASSFGLGYNEQFFGPGTRLTVL.

Comments on this clone: The sample carries other DNA sequences with the same CDR3. This chain connects TRBV19 to TRBJ2-5; D uncertain. Trimming pared 4 bases from V and 4 bases from J, leaving 4 bases between. This CDR3 comprises 11 residues. Germline CDR1 reads LNHDA; CDR2 reads SQIVND (reference sequence). This chain's CDR3 is CASSRGETQYF. Written as DNA, the CDR3 is TGTGCCAGTAGTAGAGGAGAGACCCAGTACTTC.

This chain connects TRBV19 to TRBJ2-7, with 7 bases that match TRBD1. V shed 0 bases, J shed 3 bases, and the junction held 5 bases outside the gene matches. This CDR3 region has 15 residues. Germline V gene lookup returns CDR1 LNHDA and CDR2 SQIVND (reference sequence). CDR3 sequence reads: CASSIEGTANYEQYF. The CDR3, as DNA: TGTGCCAGTAGTATAGAGGGGACAGCCAACTACGAGCAGTACTTC. Drawing the rest from reference TRBV19 and TRBJ2-7, the complete variable domain is DGGITQSPKYLFRKEGQNVTLSCEQNLNHDAMYWYRQDPGQGLRLIYYSQIVNDFQKGDIAEGYSVSREKKESFPLTVTSAQKNPTAFYLCASSIEGTANYEQYFGPGTRLTVT.

V gene TRBV30 combines with J gene TRBJ1-5; 11 positions agree with TRBD1. Germline V lookup: CDR1 GTSNPN, CDR2 SVGIG (reference sequence). The CDR3 is 16 residues long. V gave up 1 base and J gave up 6 bases; unmatched junction bases: 8. CDR3 nucleotides: TGTGCCTGGAGTGATTGGGGACAGGGGGTAGGTCAGCCCCAGCATTTT. Protein: CAWSDWGQGVGQPQHF.

The DNA of the CDR3 is TGTGCCAGCAGCCAAGAAACGGGGAAGAACTATGGCTACACCTTC. Encoded protein: CASSQETGKNYGYTF. The chain links TRBV4-2 to TRBJ1-2; D remains unclear. Germline V gene sequence: CDR1 LGHNA, CDR2 YNFKEQ. The CDR3 has 15 amino acids. Trimming cost V 0 bases and J 2 bases, with 10 bases left between them.

V is TRBV3-1 (or the pseudogene TRBV3-2) and J is TRBJ1-1, with D hard to call. V dropped 3 bases and J dropped 0 bases, with 11 bases sitting between them. The CDR3 is made up of 15 amino acids. Germline lookup yields CDR1 LGHDT and CDR2 YNNKEL (reference sequence). CDR3 DNA sequence: TGTGCCAGCAGCCAGTCAATTAGCATGAACACTGAAGCTTTCTTT. The encoded protein is CASSQSISMNTEAFF.

The rearrangement uses TRBV24-1 and TRBJ2-5; 11 bases line up with TRBD1. The CDR3 runs 16 residues. Germline V gives CDR1 KGHDR, CDR2 SFDVKD. V trimming: 4 bases; J trimming: 5 bases; junction bases outside the gene matches: 8. This CDR3 is CATSERRTGGRETQYF. The CDR3 DNA sequence: TGTGCCACCAGTGAGCGACGGACAGGGGGCAGGGAGACCCAGTACTTC.

V usage is TRBV7-9 and J usage is TRBJ2-2, with D maybe TRBD2 (6 bases). Germline CDR1 reads SEHNR; CDR2 reads FQNEAQ (reference sequence). Deletions cut 7 bases from V and 3 bases from J, with 15 bases between. The CDR3 totals 15 residues. As DNA, the CDR3 is TGTGCCAGCACATCCCCGGGGGTGGACACCGGGGAGCTGTTTTTT. This sequence encodes CASTSPGVDTGELFF.

CDR3 sequence: CASSPTGASGTEAFF. The CDR3 DNA is TGTGCCAGCAGCCCCACAGGGGCGTCGGGCACTGAAGCTTTCTTT. The genes are TRBV7-3 and TRBJ1-1, with 7 nucleotides matching TRBD1. The CDR3 totals 15 residues. V was pared by 5 bases and J by 4 bases, with 10 bases of the junction left unmatched. Germline CDR1 reads SGHTA; CDR2 reads FQGTGA.

J is TRBJ2-7 and V is TRBV18, with 10 nucleotides matching TRBD2. The CDR3 totals 14 residues. Germline lookup yields CDR1 KGHSH and CDR2 LQKENI. The V segment lost 3 bases and the J segment 4 bases; nucleotides outside the gene matches: 3. CDR3 DNA sequence: TGTGCCAGCTCACCCGGACTAGCGGAGTACGAGCAGTACTTC. The encoded protein is CASSPGLAEYEQYF.

V is TRBV5-3 and J is TRBJ2-5; 9 bases are a match to TRBD2. TRBV5-3 is assigned to the ORF class and has an uncertain function. The CDR3 sequence is 15 residues long. V shed 4 bases, J shed 5 bases, and the junction held 9 bases outside the gene matches. The CDR3 sequence is CARSISTSGTETQYF. The CDR3 coding sequence is TGTGCCAGAAGCATATCGACTAGCGGTACGGAGACCCAGTACTTC.